This TCR beta chain was obtained from a study of spatial heterogeneity in lung cancer. Whole-study context: An average of more than ten raw reads was observed per unique TCR and UMI combination.

The sample holds many counts of this clonotype. Individual TCR cDNA molecules each bore their own unique molecular identifier. TCRdb re-derived calls from the 5' RACE reads in MiXCR, one entry per CDR3 protein. This table holds 25,000 or so distinct CDR3 sequences, 4.7% found once. Specified time point: sample taken at primary tumor resection. Whole RNA came from tumor, nontumor lung or frozen PBMC and was sequenced without being sorted. Samples were donated by 72 untreated early-stage non-small cell lung cancer patients. CDR3 length: 14 residues. V trimming: 10 bases; J trimming: 0 bases; junction bases outside the gene matches: 5. The germline CDR1 and CDR2 sequences are SNHLY and FYNNEI.

The receptor comes from a male donor with early-stage non-small cell lung cancer. The chain has TRBV2 and TRBJ2-1, with 8 bases matching TRBD1. Sequenced here: PBMCs, sampled at surgery. Here the CDR3 DNA reads TGTGCCATCAGACAGGGGAGCTCCTACAATGAGCAGTTCTTC. This gives the protein CAIRQGSSYNEQFF.